The 7 T cell receptor beta chains given below trace back to one sample, sequenced in a study of blood T cell repertoires in COVID-19. TCRdb's copy holds only in-frame clones and misses some; the assay was immunoSEQ multiplex PCR. The sample has over 45,000 clones, roughly 86% seen once; the top ten hold 8.5%. Source material: peripheral blood. All receptors derive from a man aged 55-75 years with active COVID-19.

This rearrangement joins TRBV6-5 to TRBJ2-1; no clear D gene. Germline lookup yields CDR1 MNHEY and CDR2 SVGAGI. This CDR3 contains 13 residues. With 5 bases removed from V and 4 bases from J, the gap between germline ends came to 9 bases. The CDR3 DNA sequence: TGTGCCAGCAGTCCCCCGACTTACAATGAGCAGTTCTTC. Translated, it gives CASSPPTYNEQFF.

The V and J genes are TRBV7-9 and TRBJ1-1; weak D call: TRBD1 (5 bases). Trimming removed 5 bases from V and 5 bases from J, with 9 bases in between. Looked up from germline, CDR1 is SEHNR and CDR2 is FQNEAQ (reference sequence). This CDR3 region has 12 residues. In nucleotides, the CDR3 is TGTGCCAGCAGCGCCAGGACAACTGAAGCTTTCTTT. Amino acids: CASSARTTEAFF.

The chain recombines TRBV15 with TRBJ2-1; 9 bases line up with TRBD1. CDR1 LNHNV and CDR2 YYDKDF come from the germline V gene (reference sequence). The CDR3 is made up of 15 amino acids. The J segment lost 6 bases and the V segment lost 3 bases, leaving 6 bases of the junction unmatched. The CDR3 reads CATSRPGQGPNEQFF. The CDR3 region has the DNA TGTGCCACCAGCAGGCCGGGACAGGGACCCAATGAGCAGTTCTTC.

V gene TRBV27 combines with J gene TRBJ1-3, with 9 bases that match TRBD1. CDR3 length: 15 amino acids. Germline V gene sequence: CDR1 MNHEY, CDR2 SMNVEV (reference sequence). Trimming removed 3 bases from V and 0 bases from J; junction bases left unmatched: 0. The CDR3 sequence: CASSLTGGSGNTIYF. The CDR3, as DNA: TGTGCCAGCAGTTTGACAGGGGGCTCTGGAAACACCATATATTTT.

The chain combines TRBV11-3 with TRBJ2-5; the match to TRBD2 covers 11 bases. The CDR3 is 14 residues long. The V and J ends lost 5 bases and 4 bases, in that order; junction bases with no gene match: 3. Looked up from germline, CDR1 is SGHNT and CDR2 is YENEEA. The CDR3 reads CASSVGLAGETQYF. CDR3 nucleotides: TGTGCCAGCAGCGTCGGACTAGCGGGAGAGACCCAGTACTTC.

The chain carries TRBV6-6 and TRBJ2-1, with 10 bases aligning to TRBD2. The CDR3 sequence is 15 residues long. In germline, CDR1 is MNHNY, CDR2 SVGAGI (reference sequence). After removal of 6 bases from V and 10 bases from J, the junction contained 12 bases not matched to a gene. The CDR3 is CASSRSGRTGEEQFF. The DNA for the CDR3 is TGTGCCAGCAGCCGTAGCGGGAGGACCGGGGAGGAGCAGTTCTTC.

The V gene is TRBV30, the J gene TRBJ2-5; 7 bases are a match to TRBD2. Losses at the gene ends were 7 bases for V and 9 bases for J; bases not matched to a gene: 11. Germline lookup yields CDR1 GTSNPN and CDR2 SVGIG (reference sequence). The CDR3 extends over 12 amino acids. CDR3 region: CASTSSGQAQYF. The DNA for the CDR3 is TGTGCCTCGACCAGTAGCGGGCAGGCCCAGTACTTC.